Listed below are T cell receptor beta chains from one sample, sequenced in a study of CD8 T cells in ankylosing spondylitis. One entry per CDR3 protein results from TCRdb running MiXCR on the 5' RACE reads. The sample carries some 700,000 distinct CDR3 sequences, about 20% recorded once. The sequencing input was blood, either unsorted or a sorted T cell fraction (not recorded which). Source of these receptors: a male donor with ankylosing spondylitis. The CDR3 runs from the conserved cysteine through the conserved F or W. Each record gives: clone size, J gene, D gene, V gene, CDR3 protein, CDR3 DNA. A D gene is named only where the DNA matches it firmly. The size field is filled for only some rows; it gives once, few, many or a size class.

size: -
J: TRBJ1-5
D: TRBD1
V: TRBV2
CDR3: CASKDRENQPQHF
DNA: TGTGCCAGCAAGGACAGGGAGAATCAGCCCCAGCATTTT

size: few
J: TRBJ2-1
D: -
V: TRBV3-1
CDR3: CASSQDQGSERYNEQFF
DNA: TGTGCCAGCAGCCAAGATCAGGGGAGCGAGAGGTACAATGAGCAGTTCTTC

size: -
J: TRBJ1-1
D: -
V: TRBV4-2
CDR3: CASSQVLGTNTEAFF
DNA: TGTGCCAGCAGCCAAGTGTTAGGAACGAACACTGAAGCTTTCTTT

size: few
J: TRBJ1-5
D: -
V: TRBV5-6
CDR3: CASSTGNQPQHF
DNA: TGTGCCAGCAGCACGGGAAATCAGCCCCAGCATTTT

size: -
J: TRBJ2-5
D: -
V: TRBV11-1
CDR3: CASSFRTTYRSGPKQETQYF
DNA: TGTGCCAGCAGCTTCCGGACGACTTATCGTTCAGGACCGAAACAAGAGACCCAGTACTTC

size: few
J: TRBJ2-7
D: TRBD1
V: TRBV5-1
CDR3: CASSFSGQGNYEQYF
DNA: TGCGCCAGCAGCTTCTCGGGACAGGGGAACTACGAGCAGTACTTC

size: -
J: TRBJ2-5
D: -
V: TRBV30
CDR3: CALEGGFQETQYF
DNA: TGTGCCCTGGAAGGGGGATTCCAAGAGACCCAGTACTTC

size: many
J: TRBJ2-1
D: -
V: TRBV12-3/TRBV12-4
CDR3: CASSSYNEQFF
DNA: TGTGCCAGCAGCTCCTACAATGAGCAGTTCTTC

size: -
J: TRBJ2-1
D: -
V: TRBV4-3
CDR3: CASSQDIPLGQGRGEQFF
DNA: TGCGCCAGCAGCCAAGATATTCCCCTCGGGCAGGGGCGGGGTGAGCAGTTCTTC

size: -
J: TRBJ1-4
D: -
V: TRBV6-2/TRBV6-3
CDR3: CASSYWTANEKLFF
DNA: TGTGCCAGCAGTTACTGGACAGCGAATGAAAAACTGTTTTTT

size: -
J: TRBJ2-5
D: TRBD2
V: TRBV24-1
CDR3: CATSDPSGSAETQYF
DNA: TGTGCCACCAGTGATCCTAGCGGGAGTGCGGAGACCCAGTACTTC

size: -
J: TRBJ2-5
D: TRBD2
V: TRBV20-1
CDR3: CSAVASGRNQETQYF
DNA: TGCAGCGCAGTGGCTAGCGGGAGGAACCAAGAGACCCAGTACTTC

size: few
J: TRBJ2-1
D: -
V: TRBV4-3
CDR3: CASSQDPEGYNEQFF
DNA: TGCGCCAGCAGCCAAGATCCGGAGGGCTACAATGAGCAGTTCTTC

size: -
J: TRBJ2-2
D: -
V: TRBV27
CDR3: CASSLRRAGFDTGELFF
DNA: TGTGCCAGCAGTTTAAGGAGGGCCGGGTTCGACACCGGGGAGCTGTTTTTT

size: many
J: TRBJ1-1
D: -
V: TRBV20-1
CDR3: CSARRDGNTEAFF
DNA: TGCAGTGCTCGGCGGGACGGCAACACTGAAGCTTTCTTT

size: -
J: TRBJ2-1
D: -
V: TRBV15
CDR3: CATSSGPLIYNEQFF
DNA: TGTGCCACCAGCAGCGGGCCTCTGATCTACAATGAGCAGTTCTTC

size: many
J: TRBJ2-1
D: -
V: TRBV5-1
CDR3: CASSPTSSDNEQFF
DNA: TGCGCCAGCAGCCCCACGTCTAGCGACAATGAGCAGTTCTTC

size: few
J: TRBJ2-1
D: -
V: TRBV5-6
CDR3: CASSLVRTNNEQFF
DNA: TGTGCCAGCAGCTTGGTGCGGACAAACAATGAGCAGTTCTTC

size: -
J: TRBJ1-6
D: -
V: TRBV4-2
CDR3: CASSLGISSGSPLHF
DNA: TGTGCCAGCAGCCTTGGCATCTCATCGGGTTCACCCCTCCACTTT

size: -
J: TRBJ2-7
D: TRBD2
V: TRBV10-3
CDR3: CAISEGLAGAEQYF
DNA: TGTGCCATCAGTGAGGGACTAGCGGGAGCCGAGCAGTACTTC

size: -
J: TRBJ2-1
D: -
V: TRBV12-3/TRBV12-4
CDR3: CASSAVGRDNEQFF
DNA: TGTGCCAGCAGCGCCGTGGGTCGGGACAATGAGCAGTTCTTC

size: -
J: TRBJ1-5
D: -
V: TRBV7-9
CDR3: CASSLAWDTQHF
DNA: TGTGCCAGCAGCTTAGCGTGGGATACGCAGCATTTT

size: few
J: TRBJ1-2
D: -
V: TRBV12-3/TRBV12-4
CDR3: CASSLQAGHYGYTF
DNA: TGTGCCAGCAGTTTGCAAGCTGGGCACTATGGCTACACCTTC

size: -
J: TRBJ1-5
D: TRBD1
V: TRBV5-5
CDR3: CASSLEQGLGQPQHF
DNA: TGTGCCAGCAGCTTGGAACAGGGGTTGGGTCAGCCCCAGCATTTT

size: -
J: TRBJ2-1
D: -
V: TRBV7-3
CDR3: CASSLWPGNEQFF
DNA: TGTGCCAGCAGCTTATGGCCTGGCAATGAGCAGTTCTTC

size: few
J: TRBJ2-3
D: TRBD2
V: TRBV5-1
CDR3: CASSSTSGPTDTQYF
DNA: TGCGCCAGCAGCTCTACTAGCGGGCCCACAGATACGCAGTATTTT

size: -
J: TRBJ2-7
D: TRBD1
V: TRBV27
CDR3: CASSLLRDRPVEQYF
DNA: TGTGCCAGCAGTTTACTCCGGGACAGGCCAGTCGAGCAGTACTTC

size: few
J: TRBJ1-5
D: -
V: TRBV12-3/TRBV12-4
CDR3: CASTNGEPQHF
DNA: TGTGCCAGCACCAACGGGGAGCCCCAGCATTTT

size: few
J: TRBJ2-1
D: -
V: TRBV24-1
CDR3: CATSDEPGLSIRNEQFF
DNA: TGTGCCACCAGTGATGAGCCGGGCCTCTCGATAAGGAATGAGCAGTTCTTC

size: few
J: TRBJ2-5
D: TRBD1
V: TRBV5-1
CDR3: CASSLPPGQGAQETQYF
DNA: TGCGCCAGCAGCCTACCCCCGGGACAGGGGGCCCAAGAGACCCAGTACTTC

size: -
J: TRBJ1-3
D: -
V: TRBV18
CDR3: CASSPEGLSGNTIYF
DNA: TGTGCCAGCTCACCGGAGGGACTCTCTGGAAACACCATATATTTT

size: many
J: TRBJ2-6
D: TRBD2
V: TRBV7-3
CDR3: CASSPGGSGANVLTF
DNA: TGTGCCAGCAGTCCGGGGGGCTCTGGGGCCAACGTCCTGACTTTC

size: -
J: TRBJ1-3
D: TRBD1
V: TRBV19
CDR3: CATSDRGSGNTIYF
DNA: TGTGCCACCTCGGACAGGGGCTCTGGAAACACCATATATTTT

size: -
J: TRBJ2-6
D: TRBD2
V: TRBV9
CDR3: CASSVRLAGAGANVLTF
DNA: TGTGCCAGCAGCGTGAGACTAGCGGGAGCTGGGGCCAACGTCCTGACTTTC

size: few
J: TRBJ2-1
D: TRBD2
V: TRBV5-1
CDR3: CASSIGLAGVNEQFF
DNA: TGCGCCAGCAGCATAGGACTAGCGGGAGTAAATGAGCAGTTCTTC

size: -
J: TRBJ2-7
D: -
V: TRBV5-1
CDR3: CASRGLDRPYEQYF
DNA: TGCGCCAGCAGGGGTTTGGACAGACCCTACGAGCAGTACTTC

size: -
J: TRBJ2-7
D: -
V: TRBV19
CDR3: CASSPRGRGAYEQYF
DNA: TGTGCCAGTAGTCCGAGGGGCCGCGGAGCCTACGAGCAGTACTTC

size: few
J: TRBJ2-5
D: TRBD2
V: TRBV12-3/TRBV12-4
CDR3: CASSRTSGRGETQYF
DNA: TGTGCCAGCAGTCGGACTAGCGGGAGGGGAGAGACCCAGTACTTC

size: few
J: TRBJ2-1
D: TRBD1
V: TRBV6-1
CDR3: CASTIDRVWDEQFF
DNA: TGTGCCAGCACAATCGACAGGGTCTGGGATGAGCAGTTCTTC

size: -
J: TRBJ2-3
D: -
V: TRBV5-1
CDR3: CASSLTPVVTDTQYF
DNA: TGCGCCAGCAGCTTGACTCCTGTTGTAACAGATACGCAGTATTTT

size: -
J: TRBJ2-7
D: TRBD2
V: TRBV2
CDR3: CASRLAGFEQYF
DNA: TGTGCTAGCCGGCTAGCGGGTTTCGAGCAGTACTTC

size: many
J: TRBJ1-1
D: -
V: TRBV7-8
CDR3: CASSFSGPNTEAFF
DNA: TGTGCCAGCAGCTTTTCGGGGCCCAACACTGAAGCTTTCTTT

size: many
J: TRBJ2-1
D: -
V: TRBV20-1
CDR3: CSAGVLGRGRLSNEQFF
DNA: TGCAGTGCTGGGGTTCTAGGCAGGGGGAGGCTCTCCAATGAGCAGTTCTTC

size: -
J: TRBJ2-2
D: TRBD2
V: TRBV12-3/TRBV12-4
CDR3: CASRRIIAGARGELFF
DNA: TGTGCCAGCAGGAGGATAATAGCGGGAGCGAGAGGGGAGCTGTTTTTT

size: few
J: TRBJ2-3
D: -
V: TRBV27
CDR3: CASTWDSSSSTDTQYF
DNA: TGTGCCAGCACCTGGGACTCCTCTTCTTCCACAGATACGCAGTATTTT

size: -
J: TRBJ2-3
D: TRBD1
V: TRBV23-1
CDR3: CASSQKLSTGDGASTDTQYF
DNA: TGCGCCAGCAGTCAAAAGCTTTCGACAGGGGATGGGGCTAGCACAGATACGCAGTATTTT

size: -
J: TRBJ2-1
D: -
V: TRBV20-1
CDR3: CSAGGPYSNEQFF
DNA: TGCAGTGCTGGAGGCCCTTACAGCAATGAGCAGTTCTTC

size: -
J: TRBJ2-1
D: TRBD2
V: TRBV3-1
CDR3: CASSGGLAEYNEQFF
DNA: TGTGCCAGCAGCGGGGGACTAGCGGAGTACAATGAGCAGTTCTTC

size: -
J: TRBJ2-7
D: -
V: TRBV10-3
CDR3: CAISAGQSSYEQYF
DNA: TGTGCCATCAGTGCCGGACAAAGCTCCTACGAGCAGTACTTC

size: -
J: TRBJ2-7
D: -
V: TRBV7-2
CDR3: CASSVANTYEQYF
DNA: TGTGCCAGCAGCGTAGCCAACACCTACGAGCAGTACTTC

size: -
J: TRBJ2-7
D: -
V: TRBV7-9
CDR3: CASSSRTAKNYEQYF
DNA: TGTGCCAGCAGCTCCAGGACAGCTAAAAACTACGAGCAGTACTTC

size: -
J: TRBJ2-7
D: -
V: TRBV2
CDR3: CASTEQSSYEQYF
DNA: TGTGCCAGCACCGAACAGAGCTCCTACGAGCAGTACTTC

size: -
J: TRBJ1-5
D: TRBD1
V: TRBV20-1
CDR3: CSARGQATDSNQPQHF
DNA: TGCAGTGCTAGGGGACAGGCGACCGATAGCAATCAGCCCCAGCATTTT